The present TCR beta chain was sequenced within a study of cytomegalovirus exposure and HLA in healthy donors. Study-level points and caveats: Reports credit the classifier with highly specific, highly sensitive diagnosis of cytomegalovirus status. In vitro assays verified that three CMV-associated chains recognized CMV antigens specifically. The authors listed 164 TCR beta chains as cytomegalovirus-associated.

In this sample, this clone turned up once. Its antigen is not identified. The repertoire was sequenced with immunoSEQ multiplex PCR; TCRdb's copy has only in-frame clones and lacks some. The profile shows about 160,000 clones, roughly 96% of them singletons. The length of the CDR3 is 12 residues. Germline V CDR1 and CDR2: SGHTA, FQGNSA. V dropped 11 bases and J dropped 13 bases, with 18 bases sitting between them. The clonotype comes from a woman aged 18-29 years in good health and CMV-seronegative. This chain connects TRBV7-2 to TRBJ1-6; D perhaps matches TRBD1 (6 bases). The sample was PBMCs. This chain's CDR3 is CAVGQGGGPLHF. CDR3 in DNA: TGTGCCGTCGGGCAGGGAGGGGGGCCCCTCCACTTT.